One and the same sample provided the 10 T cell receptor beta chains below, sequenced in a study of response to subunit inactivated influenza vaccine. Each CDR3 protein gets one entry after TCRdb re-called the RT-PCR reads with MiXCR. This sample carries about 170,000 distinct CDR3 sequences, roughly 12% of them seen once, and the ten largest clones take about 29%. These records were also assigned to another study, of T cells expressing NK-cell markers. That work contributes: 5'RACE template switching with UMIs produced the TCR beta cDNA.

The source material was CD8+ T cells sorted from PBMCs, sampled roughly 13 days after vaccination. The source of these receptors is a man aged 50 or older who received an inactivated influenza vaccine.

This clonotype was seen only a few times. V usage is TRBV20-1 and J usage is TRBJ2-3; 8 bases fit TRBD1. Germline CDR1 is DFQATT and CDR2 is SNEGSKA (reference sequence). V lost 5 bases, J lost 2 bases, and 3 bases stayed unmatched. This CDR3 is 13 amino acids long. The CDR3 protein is CSADRGFTDTQYF. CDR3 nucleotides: TGCAGTGCTGACAGGGGTTTCACAGATACGCAGTATTTT.

The CDR3 here is CASSVAGQSYNEQFF. DNA for the CDR3: TGTGCCAGCAGCGTAGCGGGACAGTCCTACAATGAGCAGTTCTTC. This chain links TRBV9 with TRBJ2-1, with 7 nucleotides matching TRBD1. Germline trimming cut 0 bases from V and 1 base from J; bases unmatched to any gene: 1. This CDR3 comprises 15 residues. Germline CDR1 and CDR2: SGDLS and YYNGEE.

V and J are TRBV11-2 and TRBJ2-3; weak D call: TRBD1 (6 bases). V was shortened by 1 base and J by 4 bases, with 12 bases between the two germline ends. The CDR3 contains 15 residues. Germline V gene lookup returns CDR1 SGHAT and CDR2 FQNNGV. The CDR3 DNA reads TGTGCCAGCAGCTTAGGTACAGGGCTCTCAGATACGCAGTATTTT. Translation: CASSLGTGLSDTQYF.

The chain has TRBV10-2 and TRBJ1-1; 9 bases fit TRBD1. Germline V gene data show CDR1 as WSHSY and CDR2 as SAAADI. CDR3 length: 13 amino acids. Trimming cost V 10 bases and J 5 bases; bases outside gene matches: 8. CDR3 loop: CAIRGTGTTEAFF. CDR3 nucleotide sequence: TGCGCCATTAGAGGGACAGGGACAACTGAAGCTTTCTTT.

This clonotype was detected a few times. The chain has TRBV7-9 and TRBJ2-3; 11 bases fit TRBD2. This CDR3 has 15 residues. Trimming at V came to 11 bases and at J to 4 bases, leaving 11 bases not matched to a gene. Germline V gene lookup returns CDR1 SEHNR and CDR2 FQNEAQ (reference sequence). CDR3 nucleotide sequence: TGTGCCCTACATATAGCGGGAGGGCCCTCAGATACGCAGTATTTT. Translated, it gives CALHIAGGPSDTQYF.

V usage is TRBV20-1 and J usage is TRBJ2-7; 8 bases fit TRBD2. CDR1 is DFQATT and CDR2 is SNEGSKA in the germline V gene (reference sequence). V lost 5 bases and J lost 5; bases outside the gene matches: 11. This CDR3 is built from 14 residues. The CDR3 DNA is TGCAGTGCTCAACCGGGACTAGGAATTAACGAGCAGTACTTC. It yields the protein CSAQPGLGINEQYF.

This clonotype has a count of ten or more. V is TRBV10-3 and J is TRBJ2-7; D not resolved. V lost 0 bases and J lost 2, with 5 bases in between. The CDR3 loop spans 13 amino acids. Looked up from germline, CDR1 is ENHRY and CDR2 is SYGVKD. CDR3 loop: CAISESLTYEQYF. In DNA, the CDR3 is TGTGCCATCAGTGAGTCGTTAACCTACGAGCAGTACTTC.

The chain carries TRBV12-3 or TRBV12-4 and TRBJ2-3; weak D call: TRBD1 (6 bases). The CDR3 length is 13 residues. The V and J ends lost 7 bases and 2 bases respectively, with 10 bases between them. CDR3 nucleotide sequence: TGTGCCAGCACAGGGGCAATCACAGATACGCAGTATTTT. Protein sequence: CASTGAITDTQYF.

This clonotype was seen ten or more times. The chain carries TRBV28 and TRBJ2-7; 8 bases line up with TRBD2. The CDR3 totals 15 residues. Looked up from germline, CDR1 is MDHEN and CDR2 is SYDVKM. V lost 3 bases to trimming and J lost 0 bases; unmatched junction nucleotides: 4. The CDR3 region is CASSFWGTSSYEQYF. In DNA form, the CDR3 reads TGTGCCAGCAGTTTTTGGGGGACTAGCTCCTACGAGCAGTACTTC.

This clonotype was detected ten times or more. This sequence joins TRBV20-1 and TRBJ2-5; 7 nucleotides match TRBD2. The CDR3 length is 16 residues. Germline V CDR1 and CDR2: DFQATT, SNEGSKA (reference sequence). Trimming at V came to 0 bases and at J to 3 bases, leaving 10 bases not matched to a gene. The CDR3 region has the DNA TGCAGTGCTAGAGATTGGCTAGCGGTTTCAGAAGAGACCCAGTACTTC. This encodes CSARDWLAVSEETQYF.